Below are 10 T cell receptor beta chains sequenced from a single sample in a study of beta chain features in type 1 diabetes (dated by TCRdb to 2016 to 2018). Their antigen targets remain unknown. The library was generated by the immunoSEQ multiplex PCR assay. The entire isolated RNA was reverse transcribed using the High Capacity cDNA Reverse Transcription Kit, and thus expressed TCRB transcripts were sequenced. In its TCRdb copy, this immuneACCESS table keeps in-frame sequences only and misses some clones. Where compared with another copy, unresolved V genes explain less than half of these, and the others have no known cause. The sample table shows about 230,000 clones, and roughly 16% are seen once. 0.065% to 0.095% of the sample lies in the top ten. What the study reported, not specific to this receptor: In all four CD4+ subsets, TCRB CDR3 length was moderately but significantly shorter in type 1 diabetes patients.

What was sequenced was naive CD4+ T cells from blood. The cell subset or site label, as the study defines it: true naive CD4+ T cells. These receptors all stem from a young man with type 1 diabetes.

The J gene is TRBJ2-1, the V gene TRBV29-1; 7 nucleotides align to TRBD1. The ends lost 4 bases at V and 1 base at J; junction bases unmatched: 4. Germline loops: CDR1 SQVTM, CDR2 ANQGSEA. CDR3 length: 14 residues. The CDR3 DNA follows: TGCAGCGTTGTGAAGGGGGCTTCCTACAATGAGCAGTTCTTC. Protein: CSVVKGASYNEQFF.

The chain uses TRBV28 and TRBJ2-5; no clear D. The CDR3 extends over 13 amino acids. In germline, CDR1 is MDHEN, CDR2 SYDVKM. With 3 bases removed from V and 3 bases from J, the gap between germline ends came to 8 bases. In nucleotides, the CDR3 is TGTGCCAGCAGTTTCGGTCAGGAAGAGACCCAGTACTTC. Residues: CASSFGQEETQYF.

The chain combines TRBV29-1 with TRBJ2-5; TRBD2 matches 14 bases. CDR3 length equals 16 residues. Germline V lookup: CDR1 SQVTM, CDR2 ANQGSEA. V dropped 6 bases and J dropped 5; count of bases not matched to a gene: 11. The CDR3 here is CSVVPGLAGERETQYF. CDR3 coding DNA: TGCAGCGTCGTCCCGGGACTAGCGGGAGAGAGGGAGACCCAGTACTTC.

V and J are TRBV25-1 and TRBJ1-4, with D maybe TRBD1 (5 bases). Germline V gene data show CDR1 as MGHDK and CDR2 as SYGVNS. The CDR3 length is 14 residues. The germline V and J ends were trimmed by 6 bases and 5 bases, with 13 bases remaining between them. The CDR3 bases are TGTGCCAGCAGCCGCGACAGAAGGAATGAAAAACTGTTTTTT. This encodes CASSRDRRNEKLFF.

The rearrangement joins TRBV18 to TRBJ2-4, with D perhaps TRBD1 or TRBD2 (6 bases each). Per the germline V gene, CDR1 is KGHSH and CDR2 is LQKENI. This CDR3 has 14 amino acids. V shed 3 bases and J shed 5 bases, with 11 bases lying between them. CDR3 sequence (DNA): TGTGCCAGCTCACCGCAGAGGGGGGAAAACATTCAGTACTTC. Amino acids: CASSPQRGENIQYF. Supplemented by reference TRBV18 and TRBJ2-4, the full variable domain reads NAGVMQNPRHLVRRRGQEARLRCSPMKGHSHVYWYRQLPEEGLKFMVYLQKENIIDESGMPKERFSAEFPKEGPSILRIQQVVRGDSAAYFCASSPQRGENIQYFGAGTRLSVL.

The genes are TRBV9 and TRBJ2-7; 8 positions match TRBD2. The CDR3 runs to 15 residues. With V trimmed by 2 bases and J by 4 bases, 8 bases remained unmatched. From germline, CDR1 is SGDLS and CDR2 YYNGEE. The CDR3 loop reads CASSVQREIGYEQYF. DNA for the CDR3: TGTGCCAGCAGCGTTCAGCGGGAGATAGGTTACGAGCAGTACTTC.

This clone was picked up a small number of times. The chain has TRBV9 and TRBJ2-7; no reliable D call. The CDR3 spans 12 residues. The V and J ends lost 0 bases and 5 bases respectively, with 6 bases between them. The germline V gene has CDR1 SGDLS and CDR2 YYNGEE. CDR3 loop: CASSVEWDEQYF. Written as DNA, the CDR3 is TGTGCCAGCAGCGTAGAATGGGACGAGCAGTACTTC.

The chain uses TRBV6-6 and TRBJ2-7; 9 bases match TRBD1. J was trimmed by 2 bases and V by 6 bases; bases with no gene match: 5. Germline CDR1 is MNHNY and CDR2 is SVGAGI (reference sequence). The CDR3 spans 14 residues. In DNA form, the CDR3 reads TGTGCCAGCAGCACAGGGGGCGGAACCTACGAGCAGTACTTC. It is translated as CASSTGGGTYEQYF.

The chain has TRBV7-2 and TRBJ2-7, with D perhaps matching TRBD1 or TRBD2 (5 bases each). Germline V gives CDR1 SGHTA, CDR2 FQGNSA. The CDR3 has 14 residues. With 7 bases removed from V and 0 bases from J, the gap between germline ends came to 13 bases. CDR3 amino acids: CASNLGRPSYEQYF. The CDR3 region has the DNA TGTGCCAGCAATCTGGGACGGCCCTCCTACGAGCAGTACTTC. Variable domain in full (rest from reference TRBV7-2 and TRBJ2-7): GAGVSQSPSNKVTEKGKDVELRCDPISGHTALYWYRQSLGQGLEFLIYFQGNSAPDKSGLPSDRFSAERTGGSVSTLTIQRTQQEDSAVYLCASNLGRPSYEQYFGPGTRLTVT.

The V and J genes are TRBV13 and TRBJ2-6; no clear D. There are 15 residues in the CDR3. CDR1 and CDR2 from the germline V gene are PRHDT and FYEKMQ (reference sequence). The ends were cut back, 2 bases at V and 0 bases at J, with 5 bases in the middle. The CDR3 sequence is CASSLWISGANVLTF. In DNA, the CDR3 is TGTGCCAGCAGCTTATGGATCTCTGGGGCCAACGTCCTGACTTTC.